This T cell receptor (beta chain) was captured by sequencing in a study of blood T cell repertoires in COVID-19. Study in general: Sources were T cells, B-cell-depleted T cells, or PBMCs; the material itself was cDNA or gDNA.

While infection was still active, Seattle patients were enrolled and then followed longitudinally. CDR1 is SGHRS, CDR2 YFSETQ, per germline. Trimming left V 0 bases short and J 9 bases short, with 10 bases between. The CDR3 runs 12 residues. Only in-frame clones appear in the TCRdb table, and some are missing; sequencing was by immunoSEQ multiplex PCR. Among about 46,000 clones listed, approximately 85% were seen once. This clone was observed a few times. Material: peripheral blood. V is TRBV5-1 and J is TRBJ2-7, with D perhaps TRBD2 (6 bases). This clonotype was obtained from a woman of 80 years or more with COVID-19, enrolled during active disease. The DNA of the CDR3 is TGCGCCAGCAGCTTGGATCGGGAGAGGCAGTACTTC. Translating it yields CASSLDRERQYF. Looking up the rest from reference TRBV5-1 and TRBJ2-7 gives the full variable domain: KAGVTQTPRYLIKTRGQQVTLSCSPISGHRSVSWYQQTPGQGLQFLFEYFSETQRNKGNFPGRFSGRQFSNSRSEMNVSTLELGDSALYLCASSLDRERQYFGPGTRLTVT.